This T cell receptor (beta chain) was captured by sequencing in a study of blood T cell repertoires in COVID-19 (TCRdb year 2020). Looking at the study overall: Samples from collaborators originated in the United States, Italy and Spain and spanned both the acute and convalescent phases of COVID-19. The prospective study material was composed of cDNA or gDNA derived from T cells, B-cell-depleted T cells, or PBMCs. Subjects who had been exposed to COVID-19, were actively infected with it, or had recovered from it provided the deeply sampled blood TCRbeta repertoires that made up the dataset. The repertoires were released in a freely available public database intended as a resource for research on the immune response to SARS-CoV-2. The samples were drawn from two sources: the first 160 participants of the ongoing ImmuneRACE study, and 950 to 1,500 subjects contributed by 6 global collaborators. Sample metadata almost always included a de-identified subject ID, COVID-19 status, age in years and sex. HLA class I and class II types, where available, came from metadata supplied by the sample provider rather than from assay-based typing. Paper-wide results and their limitations: How much clinical and demographic metadata was included differed by source and by participant, and the metadata was provided uncurated.

TCRbeta CDR3 regions were amplified from genomic DNA by means of the immunoSEQ Assay, a bias-controlled multiplex PCR. The paper's data handling went like this. Nucleated cell counts per sample were estimated from amplification of reference gene primers within the assay. Sequence reads were collapsed and filtered to measure the absolute abundance of every unique TCRbeta CDR3 rearrangement. Productive Simpson clonality was computed per sample as the square root of Simpson's diversity index over productive rearrangements. Entries here come from immuneACCESS through TCRdb and include only in-frame sequences with V and J called. Some clones fail to appear in such tables; in the studies checked, an unresolved V gene covers under half of the shortfall, and the cause of the remainder is unknown. D and trimming come from the DNA, and the V and J calls and clone size come from that table. In all, the sample holds around 220,000 clones, and around 88% of those were seen once. The ten largest clonotypes hold around 1.5% of the sample.

Collaborating institutions collected whole blood in K2EDTA tubes following their own protocols. For TCRbeta analysis, collaborator samples were shipped as frozen whole blood, as isolated PBMCs, or as DNA extracted from either sample type. V is clipped by 5 bases and J by 2 bases, and the sequence between their germline boundaries is 21 bases long. The CDR3 starts with the cysteine, ends with the phenylalanine, and has 17 residues. Left in the record is the CDR3 DNA by itself, 51 bases read in frame from the first base. Per the germline V gene (reference sequence), MNHNY is the CDR1 and SVGAGI is the CDR2. Comment on this clone: Its antigen has not been determined. Base qualities are not recorded, but no much larger clone differs from it by a single base.

The chain uses TRBV6-6 and TRBJ1-1; the D gene is possibly TRBD1, with 5 bases matching. The sample consisted of peripheral blood. The sequence was obtained from a man aged 18 to 35 with active or convalescent COVID-19. This receptor carries the CDR3 CASSPDRKYPTNTEAFF. The DNA sequence reads TGTGCCAGCAGTCCCGACAGAAAATACCCTACAAACACTGAAGCTTTCTTT.